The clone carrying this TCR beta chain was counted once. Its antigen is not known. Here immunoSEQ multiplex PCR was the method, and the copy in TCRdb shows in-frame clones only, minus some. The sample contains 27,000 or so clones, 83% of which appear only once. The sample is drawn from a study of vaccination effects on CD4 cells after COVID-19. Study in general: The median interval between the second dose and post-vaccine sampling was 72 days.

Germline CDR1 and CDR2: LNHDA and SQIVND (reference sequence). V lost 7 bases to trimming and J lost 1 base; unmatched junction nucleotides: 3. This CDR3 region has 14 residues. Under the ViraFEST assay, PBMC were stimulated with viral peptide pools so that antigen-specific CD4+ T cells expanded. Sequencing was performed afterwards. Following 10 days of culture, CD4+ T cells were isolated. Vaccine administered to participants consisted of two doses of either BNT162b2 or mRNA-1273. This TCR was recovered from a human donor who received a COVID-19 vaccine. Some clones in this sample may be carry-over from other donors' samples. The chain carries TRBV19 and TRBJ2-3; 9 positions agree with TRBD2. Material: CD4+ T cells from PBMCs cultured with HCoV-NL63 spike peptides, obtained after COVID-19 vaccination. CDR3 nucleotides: TGTGCCAGTAAGACTAGCGGTGGCACAGATACGCAGTATTTT. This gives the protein CASKTSGGTDTQYF. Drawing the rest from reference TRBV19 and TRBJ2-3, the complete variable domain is DGGITQSPKYLFRKEGQNVTLSCEQNLNHDAMYWYRQDPGQGLRLIYYSQIVNDFQKGDIAEGYSVSREKKESFPLTVTSAQKNPTAFYLCASKTSGGTDTQYFGPGTRLTVL.